The clone carrying this T cell receptor beta chain was counted a few times. Antigen unknown. Mouse gene names and germline throughout. Read data end 4 residues before the CDR3 end; the end is taken from the germline J gene. The authors sorted pooled cutaneous lymph node cells using CD4, CD8alpha, NKG2D, NKG2ACE and other markers. The CDR3 runs to 15 residues. Germline loops: CDR1 LGHNA, CDR2 YSYQKL. V was clipped by 0 bases and J by 0 bases, with 7 bases between them. These data are taken from a study of CD8+ T cells in alopecia areata. About the study: The graft donors were roughly 6-13-month-old C3H/HeJ mice with spontaneous alopecia, and their skin went to approximately 7-11-week-old female C3H/HeJ mice.

Whole-study findings and limits: Lesional tissue from the scalp (especially in alopecia totalis/universalis) showed higher clonality than normal scalp. Scalp samples also yield sequences of resident alphabeta T cells from normal skin.

Sequencing relied on a cDNA template that was reverse transcribed from extracted RNA. Sequencing used immunoSEQ multiplex PCR; TCRdb keeps in-frame clones, though not all of them. The repertoire yields 270,000 or so clones, none seen only once; the top ten contain around 1.2%. The sequencing input was CD4+ T cells sorted from a lymph node. V gene TRBV2 combines with J gene TRBJ2-5, with D uncertain. This TCR was sampled from a C3H/HeJ mouse with alopecia areata. The MHC haplotype recorded for the strain is H2-k. CDR3 residues: CASSQDPRNQDTQYF. CDR3 DNA, as far as it was read: TGTGCCAGCAGCCAAGACCCCAGAAACCAAGAC.